This TCR beta chain was obtained from a study of memory CD4+ T cells and cytomegalovirus serostatus. Study-level information: This sample comes from healthy Belgian adults, about nine CMV seropositive, around 26 seronegative. Study-wide results and limits: The CMV-associated TCR signature appears largely within the CD4+ memory repertoire.

Germline trimming cut 1 base from V and 3 bases from J; bases unmatched to any gene: 6. The CDR3 has 17 amino acids. CDR1 is KGHSH, CDR2 LQKENI, per germline. Single viable CD3+CD4+CD8-CD45RO+ cells were sorted as the memory CD4+ T cells. Some clones are missing from TCRdb's copy, which holds only in-frame ones; the method was immunoSEQ multiplex PCR. This table holds approximately 53,000 clones, about four fifths found once. In the case of this clone: Its antigen is undetermined.

The V call is TRBV18, the J call TRBJ2-3; 11 bases fit TRBD2. The sequenced material came from memory CD4+ T cells from blood. The TCR comes from an adult in good health and CMV-seronegative. The DNA for the CDR3 is TGTGCCAGCTCACCACTCGGCTCTAGCGGGGGGACAGATACGCAGTATTTT. Translation gives CASSPLGSSGGTDTQYF. The full variable domain, its missing parts supplied by reference TRBV18 and TRBJ2-3, is NAGVMQNPRHLVRRRGQEARLRCSPMKGHSHVYWYRQLPEEGLKFMVYLQKENIIDESGMPKERFSAEFPKEGPSILRIQQVVRGDSAAYFCASSPLGSSGGTDTQYFGPGTRLTVL.